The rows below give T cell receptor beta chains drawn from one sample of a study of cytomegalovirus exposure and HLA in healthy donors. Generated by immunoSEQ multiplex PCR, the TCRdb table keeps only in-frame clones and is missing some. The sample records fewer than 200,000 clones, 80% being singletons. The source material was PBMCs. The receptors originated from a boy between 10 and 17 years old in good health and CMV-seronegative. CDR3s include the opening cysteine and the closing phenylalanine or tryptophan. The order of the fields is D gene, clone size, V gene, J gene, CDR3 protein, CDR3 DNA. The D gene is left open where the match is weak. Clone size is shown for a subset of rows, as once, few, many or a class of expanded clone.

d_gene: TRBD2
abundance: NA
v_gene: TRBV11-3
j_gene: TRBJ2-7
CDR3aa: CASKLAGDYEQYF
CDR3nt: TGTGCCAGTAAGCTGGCGGGGGACTACGAGCAGTACTTC

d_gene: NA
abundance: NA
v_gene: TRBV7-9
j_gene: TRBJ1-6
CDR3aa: CASSPGSSSPLHF
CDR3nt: TGTGCCAGCAGCCCCGGTTCGAGTTCACCCCTCCACTTT

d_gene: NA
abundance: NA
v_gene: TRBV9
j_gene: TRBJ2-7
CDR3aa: CASSVAGNTYEQYF
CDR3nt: TGTGCCAGCAGCGTTGCGGGAAATACCTACGAGCAGTACTTC

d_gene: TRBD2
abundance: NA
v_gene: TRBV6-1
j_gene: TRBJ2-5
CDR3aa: CASSEQDLAGGWETQYF
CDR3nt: TGTGCCAGCAGTGAGCAGGATCTAGCGGGAGGGTGGGAGACCCAGTACTTC

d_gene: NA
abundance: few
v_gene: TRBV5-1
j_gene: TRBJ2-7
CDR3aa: CASSLGGWRGDNEQYF
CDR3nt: TGCGCCAGCAGCTTGGGGGGATGGCGGGGAGACAACGAGCAGTACTTC

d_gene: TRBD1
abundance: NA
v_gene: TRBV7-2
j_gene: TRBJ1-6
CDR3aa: CASSPRDSSYNSPLHF
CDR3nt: TGTGCCAGCAGCCCTCGGGACAGCTCCTATAATTCACCCCTCCACTTT

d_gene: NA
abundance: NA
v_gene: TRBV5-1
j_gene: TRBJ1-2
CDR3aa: CASSSGAANYGYTF
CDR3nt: TGCGCCAGCAGCTCAGGGGCGGCCAACTATGGCTACACCTTC

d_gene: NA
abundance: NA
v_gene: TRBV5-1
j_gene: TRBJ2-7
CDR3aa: CASSLDGRFSSYEQYF
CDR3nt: TGCGCCAGCAGCTTGGACGGCAGGTTCAGCTCCTACGAGCAGTACTTC

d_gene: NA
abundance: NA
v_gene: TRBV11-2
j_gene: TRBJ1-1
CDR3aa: CASSLGGGQKFNTEAFF
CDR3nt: TGTGCCAGCAGCTTAGGCGGGGGGCAGAAGTTTAACACTGAAGCTTTCTTT

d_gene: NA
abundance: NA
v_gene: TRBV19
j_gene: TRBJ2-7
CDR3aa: CASSIAWTNYEQYF
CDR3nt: TGTGCCAGTAGTATAGCGTGGACAAACTACGAGCAGTACTTC

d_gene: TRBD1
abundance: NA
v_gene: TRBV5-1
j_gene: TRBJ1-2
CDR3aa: CASRKGADGYTF
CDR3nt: TGCGCCAGCAGGAAGGGGGCGGATGGCTACACCTTC

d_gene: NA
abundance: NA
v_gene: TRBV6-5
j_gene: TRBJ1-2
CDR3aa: CASSQIQGANYGYTF
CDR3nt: TGTGCCAGCAGTCAAATACAGGGAGCTAACTATGGCTACACCTTC

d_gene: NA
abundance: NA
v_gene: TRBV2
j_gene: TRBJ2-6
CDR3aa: CASRAGAGANVLTF
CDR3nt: TGTGCCAGCAGGGCAGGGGCTGGGGCCAACGTCCTGACTTTC

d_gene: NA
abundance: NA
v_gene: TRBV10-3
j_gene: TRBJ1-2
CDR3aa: CAISEGAAGYGYTF
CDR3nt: TGTGCCATCAGTGAGGGGGCAGCGGGCTATGGCTACACCTTC

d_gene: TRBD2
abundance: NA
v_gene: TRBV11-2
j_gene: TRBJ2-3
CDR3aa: CASKSGRWGFRDTQYF
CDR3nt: TGTGCCAGCAAGAGCGGGAGATGGGGCTTTAGGGATACGCAGTATTTT

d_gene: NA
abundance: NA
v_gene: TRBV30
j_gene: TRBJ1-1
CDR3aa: CVWSVNYHTEAFF
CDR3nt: TGTGTCTGGAGCGTTAACTACCACACTGAAGCTTTCTTT

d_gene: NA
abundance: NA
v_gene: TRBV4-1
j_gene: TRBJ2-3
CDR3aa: CASSLGHVTASTDTQYF
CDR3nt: TGCGCCAGCAGCCTGGGGCACGTGACGGCGTCGACAGATACGCAGTATTTT

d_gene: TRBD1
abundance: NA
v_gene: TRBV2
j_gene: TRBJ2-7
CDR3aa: CASRGTGTYEQYF
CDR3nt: TGTGCCAGCAGGGGGACAGGGACCTACGAGCAGTACTTC

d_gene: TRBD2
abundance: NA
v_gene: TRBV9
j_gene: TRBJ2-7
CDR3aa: CASSVDGLGAYEQYF
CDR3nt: TGTGCCAGCAGCGTAGATGGACTAGGGGCCTACGAGCAGTACTTC

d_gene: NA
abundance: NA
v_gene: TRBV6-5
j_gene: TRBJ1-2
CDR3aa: CASSYMSSLRYGYTF
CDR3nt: TGTGCCAGCAGTTACATGTCCTCGCTCCGGTATGGCTACACCTTC

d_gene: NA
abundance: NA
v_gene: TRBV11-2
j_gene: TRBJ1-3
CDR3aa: CASSSLGGAYSGNTIYF
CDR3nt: TGTGCCAGCAGCTCCCTCGGAGGGGCTTACTCTGGAAACACCATATATTTT

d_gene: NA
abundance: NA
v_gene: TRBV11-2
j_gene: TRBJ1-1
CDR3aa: CASSLDRADTEAFF
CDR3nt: TGTGCCAGCAGCTTAGACAGGGCGGACACTGAAGCTTTCTTT

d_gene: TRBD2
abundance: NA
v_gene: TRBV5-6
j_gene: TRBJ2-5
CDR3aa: CASLVSGELSETQYF
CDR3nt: TGTGCCAGCCTCGTCAGCGGGGAACTTTCAGAGACCCAGTACTTC

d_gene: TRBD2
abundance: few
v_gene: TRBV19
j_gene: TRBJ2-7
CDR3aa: CASRPTSGSEYEQYF
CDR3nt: TGTGCCAGTAGGCCTACTAGCGGGAGTGAGTACGAGCAGTACTTC

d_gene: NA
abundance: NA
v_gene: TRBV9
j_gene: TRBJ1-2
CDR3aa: CASSVTSEGWTESNYGYTF
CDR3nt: TGTGCCAGCAGCGTAACTTCCGAGGGTTGGACGGAGTCTAACTATGGCTACACCTTC

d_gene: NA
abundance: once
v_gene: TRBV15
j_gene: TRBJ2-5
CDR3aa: CATSRAAGAQETQYF
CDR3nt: TGTGCCACCAGCAGAGCGGCAGGGGCACAAGAGACCCAGTACTTC

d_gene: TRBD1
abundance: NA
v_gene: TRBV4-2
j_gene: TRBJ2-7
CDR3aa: CASSQELDRRHEQYF
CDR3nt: TGTGCCAGCAGCCAAGAACTGGACAGGCGCCACGAGCAGTACTTC

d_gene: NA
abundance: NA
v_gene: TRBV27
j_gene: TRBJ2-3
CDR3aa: CATHSGGGADTQYF
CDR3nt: TGTGCCACCCATAGCGGTGGGGGAGCGGATACGCAGTATTTT

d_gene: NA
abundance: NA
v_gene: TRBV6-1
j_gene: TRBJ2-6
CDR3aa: CASSVISVSGANVLTF
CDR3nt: TGTGCCAGCAGTGTTATCAGTGTCTCTGGGGCCAACGTCCTGACTTTC

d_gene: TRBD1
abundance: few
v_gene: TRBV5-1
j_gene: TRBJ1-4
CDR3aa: CASRQGGGGSEKLFF
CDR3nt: TGCGCCAGCAGACAGGGGGGGGGAGGAAGCGAAAAACTGTTTTTT

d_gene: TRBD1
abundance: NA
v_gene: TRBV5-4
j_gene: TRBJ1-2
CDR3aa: CASSLAMRQGTYGYTF
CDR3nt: TGTGCCAGCAGCTTGGCTATGCGACAGGGGACATATGGCTACACCTTC

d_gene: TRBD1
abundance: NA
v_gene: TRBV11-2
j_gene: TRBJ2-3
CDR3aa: CAGAFTGGSDTQYF
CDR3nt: TGTGCCGGAGCCTTCACAGGGGGATCAGATACGCAGTATTTT

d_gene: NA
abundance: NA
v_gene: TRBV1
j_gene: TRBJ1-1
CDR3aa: CTSSPLEQSITEAFF
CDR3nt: TGCACCAGCAGCCCGTTGGAGCAGTCTATCACTGAAGCTTTCTTT

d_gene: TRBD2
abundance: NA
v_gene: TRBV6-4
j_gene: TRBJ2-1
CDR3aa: CASRTEAGGPDEQFF
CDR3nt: TGTGCCAGCAGGACGGAGGCGGGGGGGCCCGATGAGCAGTTCTTC

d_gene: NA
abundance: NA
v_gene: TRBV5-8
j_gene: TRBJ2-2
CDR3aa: CASSLVFGQQGTGELFF
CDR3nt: TGTGCCAGCAGCTTGGTATTTGGGCAGCAGGGCACCGGGGAGCTGTTTTTT

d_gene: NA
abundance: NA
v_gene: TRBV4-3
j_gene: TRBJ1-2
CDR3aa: CASSPRTAPIGDGYTF
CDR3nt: TGCGCCAGCAGCCCTCGGACAGCTCCCATCGGGGATGGCTACACCTTC

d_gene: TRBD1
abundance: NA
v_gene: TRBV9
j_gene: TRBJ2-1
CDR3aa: CASSTGTGADNEQFF
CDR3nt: TGTGCCAGCAGTACCGGGACAGGGGCCGACAATGAGCAGTTCTTC

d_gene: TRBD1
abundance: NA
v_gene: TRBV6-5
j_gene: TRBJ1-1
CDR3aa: CASSSGDRGSATEAFF
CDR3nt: TGTGCCAGCAGTTCGGGGGACAGGGGGTCGGCCACTGAAGCTTTCTTT

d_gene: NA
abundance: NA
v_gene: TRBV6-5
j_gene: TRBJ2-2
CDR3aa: CASSYSRDTGELFF
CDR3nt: TGTGCCAGCAGTTACTCTCGGGACACCGGGGAGCTGTTTTTT

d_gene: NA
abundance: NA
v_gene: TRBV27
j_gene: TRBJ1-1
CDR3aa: CASSFLGGNTEAFF
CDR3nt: TGTGCCAGCAGTTTTCTAGGGGGTAACACTGAAGCTTTCTTT

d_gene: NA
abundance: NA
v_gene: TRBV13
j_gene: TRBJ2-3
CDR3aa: CASSLVSTFSTDTQYF
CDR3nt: TGTGCCAGCAGCTTAGTCTCGACTTTTAGCACAGATACGCAGTATTTT

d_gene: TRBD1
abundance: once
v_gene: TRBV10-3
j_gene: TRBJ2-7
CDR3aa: CAIRGRSDRSSYEQYF
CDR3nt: TGTGCCATCAGAGGAAGATCGGACAGGTCGAGCTACGAGCAGTACTTC

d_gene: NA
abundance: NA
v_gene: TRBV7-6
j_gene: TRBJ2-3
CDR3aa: CASSGQARSTDTQYF
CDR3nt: TGTGCCAGCAGCGGTCAAGCTAGAAGCACAGATACGCAGTATTTT

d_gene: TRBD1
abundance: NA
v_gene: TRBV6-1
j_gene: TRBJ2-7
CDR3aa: CASSVGFSGQSSYEQYF
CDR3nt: TGTGCCAGCAGTGTTGGGTTTTCGGGACAGAGCTCCTACGAGCAGTACTTC

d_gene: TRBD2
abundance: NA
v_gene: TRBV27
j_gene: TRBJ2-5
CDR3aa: CASSSNHPAGGRETQYF
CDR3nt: TGTGCCAGCAGTTCCAATCACCCTGCGGGAGGGAGAGAGACCCAGTACTTC